This note documents a single TCR beta chain sequence. In germline, CDR1 is LNHDA, CDR2 SQIVND (reference sequence). V shed 8 bases and J shed 8 bases, with 6 bases lying between them. CDR3 length: 10 amino acids. The data stem from a study of shared clonotypes between healthy human individuals. Data came from immunoSEQ multiplex PCR; TCRdb stores just in-frame clones and leaves some out. The sample includes over 1.5 million clones, 98% of them seen just once. This chain connects TRBV19 to TRBJ2-2; D is ambiguous. The sequence derives from a man under 40 in good health. Sequencing was done on a sample of naive CD4+ T cells sorted from blood. Subset described: CD45RA+ positively selected. CDR3 in amino acids: CASGFGELFF. Written as DNA, the CDR3 is TGTGCCAGTGGATTTGGGGAGCTGTTTTTT.